This T cell receptor (beta chain) was recovered during a study of shared clonotypes between healthy human individuals. Study-wide context: Contributing individuals were a couple of females and three males aged 18 to 49.

Replicate PCRs run on sorted subsets employed around 200 ng DNA, approximately 30,000 T cell genomes. Authors' methods: ImmunoSEQ supplied junction-only sequences lacking quality scores, so filtering was different. Only in-frame clones appear in the TCRdb table, and some are missing; sequencing was by immunoSEQ multiplex PCR. From that table come the V and J calls and clone size; the DNA was used to work out D and trimming. The table includes 1.5 million to 2.5 million clones, about 95% detected once. Positively selected for CCR7, the CD45RO-negative cells used as naive CD8 cells excluded terminally differentiated effector memory CD45RA+ cells. The V and J ends lost 5 bases and 9 bases respectively, with 14 bases between them. The CDR3 runs 13 residues. Germline V gene sequence: CDR1 SEHNR, CDR2 FQNEAQ (reference sequence).

This chain joins TRBV7-9 and TRBJ2-1, with D unresolved. The sequence derives from a man between 18 and 35 years old in good health. Input material: naive CD8+ T cells sorted from blood. CDR3 nucleotide sequence: TGTGCCAGCAGCCGGAACATGGCCCTTGAGCAGTTCTTC. Translating it yields CASSRNMALEQFF.